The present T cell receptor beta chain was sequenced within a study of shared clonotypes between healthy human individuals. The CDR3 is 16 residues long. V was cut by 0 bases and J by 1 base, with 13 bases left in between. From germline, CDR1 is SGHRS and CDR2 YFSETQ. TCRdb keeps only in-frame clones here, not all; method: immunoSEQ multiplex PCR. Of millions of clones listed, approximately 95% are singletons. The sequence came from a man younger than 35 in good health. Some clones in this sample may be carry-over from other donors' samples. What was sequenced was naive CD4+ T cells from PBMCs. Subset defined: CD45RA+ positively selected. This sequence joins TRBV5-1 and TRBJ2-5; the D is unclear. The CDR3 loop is CASSLALGRIQETQYF. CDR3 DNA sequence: TGCGCCAGCAGCTTGGCTCTAGGCAGGATCCAAGAGACCCAGTACTTC.